What follows describes a single T cell receptor beta chain. Its antigen is still unknown. The CDR3 consists of 15 residues. The V end was cut by 3 bases, the J end by 0 bases, with 12 bases between. Germline values: CDR1 SGHDT, CDR2 YYEEEE. These data originate in a study of cytomegalovirus exposure and HLA in healthy donors. General study points: Reports showed the classifier diagnosing cytomegalovirus status with high specificity and sensitivity. A list of around 150 TCR beta chains associated with cytomegalovirus was given.

The donors were in the roughly 120-subject validation cohort, distinct from the roughly 700-subject first cohort. The data were produced by immunoSEQ multiplex PCR, yet TCRdb's version contains in-frame clones alone and is incomplete. In the table there are about 64,000 clones, roughly 96% of which are singletons. Sequences were obtained from PBMCs. This TCR was recovered from a young woman in good health and CMV-seropositive. V usage is TRBV5-6 and J usage is TRBJ1-1; D not certain. Written as DNA, the CDR3 is TGTGCCAGCAGCTCGCGCCCTTTCATGAACACTGAAGCTTTCTTT. Translating gives CASSSRPFMNTEAFF.